Listed below are T cell receptor beta chains from one sample, sequenced in a study of shared clonotypes between healthy human individuals. TCRdb's copy holds only in-frame clones and misses some; the assay was immunoSEQ multiplex PCR. The repertoire holds some 2 million clones, approximately 94% seen once, with around 1.2% in the top ten. Material: naive CD8+ T cells sorted from blood. Receptor source: a man in his late teens or twenties in good health. Each CDR3 is given with its conserved first and last residue. The D gene is left open where the match is weak. Size values are once, few and many counts, or a class for expanded clones, and some rows have none.

D	size	J	V	DNA	CDR3
TRBD1	NA	TRBJ2-7	TRBV27	TGTGCCAGCAGTTCCCACACCTTAGACAGGGGGCGCGCCTACGAGCAGTACTTC	CASSSHTLDRGRAYEQYF
NA	NA	TRBJ1-4	TRBV4-2	TGTGCCAGCAGCCAAGATCTCGGGACGGAGAATGAAAAACTGTTTTTT	CASSQDLGTENEKLFF
TRBD2	NA	TRBJ2-1	TRBV4-1	TGCGCCAGCAGCCAAGATGACGGCGGGAGGTACAATGAGCAGTTCTTC	CASSQDDGGRYNEQFF
TRBD1	NA	TRBJ2-2	TRBV7-9	TGTGCCAGCATTCCAGGGGACAGGGGGATCACCGGGGAGCTGTTTTTT	CASIPGDRGITGELFF
TRBD2	NA	TRBJ2-3	TRBV7-8	TGTGCCAGCAGCTTAGGGGGACTAAGCACAGATACGCAGTATTTT	CASSLGGLSTDTQYF
TRBD1	NA	TRBJ2-5	TRBV7-9	TGTGCCAGCAGGGGGACAGAAGAGACCCAGTACTTC	CASRGTEETQYF
NA	NA	TRBJ1-6	TRBV15	TGTGCCACCAGCAGAGAATCCGGACTCGGCTCACCCCTCCACTTT	CATSRESGLGSPLHF
NA	NA	TRBJ2-3	TRBV5-6	TGTGCCAGCAGTGCGACTGAAACTAGCACAGATACGCAGTATTTT	CASSATETSTDTQYF
NA	NA	TRBJ2-5	TRBV28	TGTGCCAGCAGTTTATATAGGGGCGGCGGGGAAGAGACCCAGTACTTC	CASSLYRGGGEETQYF
NA	NA	TRBJ1-1	TRBV5-6	TGTGCCAGCAGCTCCCATGGTAGTGGAGGAGGGAACACTGAAGCTTTCTTT	CASSSHGSGGGNTEAFF
NA	NA	TRBJ1-6	TRBV7-9	TGTGCCAGCAGTCTTGGACAAAGCTCCTATAATTCACCCCTCCACTTT	CASSLGQSSYNSPLHF
NA	NA	TRBJ2-1	TRBV4-1	TGCGCCAGCAGCCGGTCGGGTTTAAGCGAGGTCTACAATGAGCAGTTCTTC	CASSRSGLSEVYNEQFF
NA	NA	TRBJ1-6	TRBV19	TGTGCCAGTAGTATAACCTTGAATTCACCCCTCCACTTT	CASSITLNSPLHF
NA	NA	TRBJ2-1	TRBV4-1	TGCGCCAGCAGCCAAAGCCTCAATGAGCAGTTCTTC	CASSQSLNEQFF
NA	NA	TRBJ2-1	TRBV4-1	TGCGCCAGCAGCCAAAGAACGTGGGATGAGCAGTTCTTC	CASSQRTWDEQFF
NA	NA	TRBJ1-5	TRBV4-1	TGCGCCAGCAGTCCCGAGGGGATTAGCAATCAGCCCCAGCATTTT	CASSPEGISNQPQHF
TRBD1	NA	TRBJ1-4	TRBV11-2	TGTGCCAGCAGCCACTTAGGTGGGGGACAGGAGGTTGAAAAACTGTTTTTT	CASSHLGGGQEVEKLFF
NA	once	TRBJ1-3	TRBV4-1	TGCGCCAGCAGGAGCTCTGGAAACACCATATATTTT	CASRSSGNTIYF
TRBD2	NA	TRBJ2-3	TRBV10-2	TGCGCCAGCAGCGGACTAGCGGGAGTCACAGATACGCAGTATTTT	CASSGLAGVTDTQYF
NA	NA	TRBJ1-3	TRBV11-1	TGTGCCAGCAGTCAGGGACCGGTTGGAAACACCATATATTTT	CASSQGPVGNTIYF
TRBD2	NA	TRBJ2-1	TRBV9	TGTGCCAGCAGACCTAGCGGGGGTGCCGGTGAGCAGTTCTTC	CASRPSGGAGEQFF
TRBD2	NA	TRBJ2-7	TRBV4-3	TGCGCCAGCAGCCAATGGGAGGGGTCCTACGAGCAGTACTTC	CASSQWEGSYEQYF
NA	NA	TRBJ2-3	TRBV27	TGTGCCAGCAGGCTTCGAGCGGCAGATACGCAGTATTTT	CASRLRAADTQYF
NA	NA	TRBJ1-4	TRBV28	TGTGCCAGCAGTTTTGGGGAGGGCTTGGGGGGACTGTTTTTT	CASSFGEGLGGLFF
TRBD2	once	TRBJ2-5	TRBV30	TGTGCCTGGAGTGTACTTTGGACTAGCGGGAGTCGGGTGGGGGTTAAGGAAGTGTCGGAGACCCAGTACTTC	CAWSVLWTSGSRVGVKEVSETQYF
NA	NA	TRBJ2-5	TRBV7-6	TGTGCCAGCAGCCTAGTAGCGGAAATTCAAGAGACCCAGTACTTC	CASSLVAEIQETQYF
NA	NA	TRBJ1-2	TRBV21-1	TGTGCCAGCAGCCTACGGACAGTCGGAGGCTACACCTTC	CASSLRTVGGYTF
NA	once	TRBJ2-1	TRBV29-1	TGCAGCGTTGATTTCCAACAAGATGAGCAGTTCTTC	CSVDFQQDEQFF
TRBD2	NA	TRBJ2-5	TRBV7-9	TGTGCCAGCAGCACACAGGGGCTAGCGGGGGACCACCAAGAGACCCAGTACTTC	CASSTQGLAGDHQETQYF
NA	NA	TRBJ1-1	TRBV5-6	TGTGCCAGCAGCTTGGTGGGGGTAGGCACTGAAGCTTTCTTT	CASSLVGVGTEAFF
NA	NA	TRBJ2-2	TRBV2	TGTGCCACTATCGGACGGGTTGGGACCGGGGAGCTGTTTTTT	CATIGRVGTGELFF
NA	NA	TRBJ2-5	TRBV6-1	TGTGCCAGCTCAGGCCAAGGTTTGACCCAGTACTTC	CASSGQGLTQYF
NA	NA	TRBJ2-7	TRBV11-3	TGTGCCAGCAGCCAGGGGACTGGCTACGAGCAGTACTTC	CASSQGTGYEQYF
NA	NA	TRBJ2-7	TRBV11-2	TGTGCCAGCAGCTCCGTTCGGGGGTACGAGCAGTACTTC	CASSSVRGYEQYF
TRBD1	NA	TRBJ2-7	TRBV7-6	TGTGCCAGCAGCTTAGGGGGACAGGGGACCTACGAGCAGTACTTC	CASSLGGQGTYEQYF
NA	NA	TRBJ2-7	TRBV5-1	TGCGCCAGCAGCTGGGGCGGGGACTCCTACGAGCAGTACTTC	CASSWGGDSYEQYF
NA	once	TRBJ1-6	TRBV5-4	TGTGCCAGCAGCTCCACTTCCCCAGGGACCCACTCCTATAATTCACCCCTCCACTTT	CASSSTSPGTHSYNSPLHF
NA	NA	TRBJ2-1	TRBV7-9	TGTGCCAGCAGCCTGGGACCGGAGCTTGAGCAGTTCTTC	CASSLGPELEQFF
NA	NA	TRBJ1-6	TRBV5-1	TGCGCCAGCAGCTTGGAGGCAGGGGTAGATTCACCCCTCCACTTT	CASSLEAGVDSPLHF
NA	NA	TRBJ2-1	TRBV7-9	TGTGCCAGCAGCTTAGCGGGGGGAAGATACAATGAGCAGTTCTTC	CASSLAGGRYNEQFF
NA	NA	TRBJ2-3	TRBV27	TGTGCCAGCAGTGCTGGGGGAGGCACAGATACGCAGTATTTT	CASSAGGGTDTQYF
TRBD2	NA	TRBJ2-7	TRBV6-5	TGTGCCAGCGGCGGATGGGGGGGCGAGCAGTACTTC	CASGGWGGEQYF
NA	few	TRBJ1-2	TRBV30	TGTGCCTGGAGTGGAGGGGGTGGCTACACCTTC	CAWSGGGGYTF
TRBD2	NA	TRBJ2-7	TRBV4-1	TGCGCCAGCAGCCTAGGACTAGACTACGAGCAGTACTTC	CASSLGLDYEQYF
NA	NA	TRBJ2-7	TRBV4-3	TGCGCCAGCAGCCCCTGGGACGGATCCTACGAGCAGTACTTC	CASSPWDGSYEQYF
NA	NA	TRBJ2-7	TRBV5-1	TGCGCCAGCAGCTGGACCGCCGGCGATTACGAGCAGTACTTC	CASSWTAGDYEQYF
NA	few	TRBJ1-5	TRBV19	TGTGCCAGTAGTACCAACAGGGTTAGCAATCAGCCCCAGCATTTT	CASSTNRVSNQPQHF
NA	NA	TRBJ2-7	TRBV7-9	TGTGCCAGCAGCTTTCCGAGAATGCACGAGCAGTACTTC	CASSFPRMHEQYF
NA	NA	TRBJ2-7	TRBV16	TGTGCCAGCAGCCAATTCTACGAGCAGTACTTC	CASSQFYEQYF
NA	once	TRBJ2-7	TRBV12-5	TGTGCTAGTGGTTTGCGACAGGGAGGCTACGAGCAGTACTTC	CASGLRQGGYEQYF
TRBD1	NA	TRBJ1-2	TRBV13	TGTGCCAGCAGCTCTTACGGACAGGGAAGCTATGGCTACACCTTC	CASSSYGQGSYGYTF
NA	NA	TRBJ1-1	TRBV5-4	TGTGCCAGCAGCTTGCAGGAAATGAACACTGAAGCTTTCTTT	CASSLQEMNTEAFF
NA	NA	TRBJ2-1	TRBV7-2	TGTGCCAGCAGCTTGGGACTTGGAAGCTTGAGCTCCTACAATGAGCAGTTCTTC	CASSLGLGSLSSYNEQFF
NA	NA	TRBJ2-3	TRBV2	TGTGCCAGCAGAACGCAAGCGGCTTCTAGCACAGATACGCAGTATTTT	CASRTQAASSTDTQYF
NA	NA	TRBJ1-5	TRBV13	TGTGCCAGCAGCCGAGGGAATCAGCCCCAGCATTTT	CASSRGNQPQHF
NA	NA	TRBJ2-5	TRBV12-5	TGTGCTAGTGGTTTGGGTCGACGAGAGACCCAGTACTTC	CASGLGRRETQYF
NA	NA	TRBJ1-4	TRBV5-1	TGCGCCAGCAGCCCGGGACCGCCAACTAATGAAAAACTGTTTTTT	CASSPGPPTNEKLFF